Listed here are 12 T cell receptor beta chains from one sample, sequenced in a study of EBV T-cell therapy then PD-1 blockade in nasopharyngeal carcinoma (dated by TCRdb to the early 2020s). The library was obtained by the immunoSEQ multiplex PCR assay. The table was pulled from immuneACCESS by TCRdb, which kept in-frame rearrangements only. Such tables lose some clones; where checked, under half of the loss comes from unresolved V genes, and the rest has no known cause. The sample table shows about 20,000 clones, and about 81% are seen once. The ten largest account for 30% to 35% of the sample. Their recognized antigens are unknown. The sample's time point, from its label and the paper: 266 days after commencement of treatment, after nivolumab therapy. This specimen's treatment or condition label, interpreted: AdE1-LMPpoly-expanded autologous EBV-specific T-cell therapy followed by anti-PD-1 nivolumab.

The sample was CD8+ T cells from blood, taken around day 250 from a patient whose treatment included autologous EBV-specific T cells and nivolumab. The origin of the receptors is a man aged 35 to 55 with nasopharyngeal carcinoma.

The V and J genes are TRBV7-9 and TRBJ1-4, with 9 bases fitting TRBD1. The junction had 6 bases not matched to a gene; V was cut back by 6 bases and J by 7 bases. This CDR3 has 14 amino acids. The germline V gene encodes CDR1 SEHNR and CDR2 FQNEAQ (reference sequence). The CDR3 sequence is CASSWTGDPEKLFF. In nucleotides, the CDR3 is TGTGCCAGCAGTTGGACAGGGGACCCTGAAAAACTGTTTTTT.

This chain joins TRBV7-9 and TRBJ1-4; 11 bases align to TRBD1. The CDR3 has 18 residues. The V and J ends lost 5 bases and 6 bases, in that order; junction bases with no gene match: 14. Per the germline V gene, CDR1 is SEHNR and CDR2 is FQNEAQ (reference sequence). This CDR3 is CASSPTRGTGGRDEKLFF. Here the CDR3 DNA reads TGTGCCAGCAGCCCCACCCGCGGGACAGGGGGGCGGGATGAAAAACTGTTTTTT.

This chain connects TRBV6-2 or TRBV6-3 to TRBJ1-5; D remains ambiguous. From germline, CDR1 is MNHEY and CDR2 SVGEGT. With 0 bases removed from V and 6 bases from J, the gap between germline ends came to 3 bases. This CDR3 has 12 amino acids. Here the CDR3 reads CASSYSGQPQHF. Here the CDR3 DNA reads TGTGCCAGCAGTTACTCGGGTCAGCCCCAGCATTTT.

The chain links TRBV6-1 to TRBJ2-7; 7 bases align to TRBD2. With 0 bases clipped from V and 1 base from J, the junction kept 0 bases outside the gene matches. The CDR3 runs to 14 residues. Looked up from germline, CDR1 is MNHNS and CDR2 is SASEGT. As DNA, the CDR3 is TGTGCCAGCAGTGAAGCTAGCGGGTCCTACGAGCAGTACTTC. Encoded protein: CASSEASGSYEQYF.

The chain recombines TRBV11-2 with TRBJ2-7, with TRBD1 matching 8 bases. V shed 5 bases, J shed 0 bases, and the junction held 6 bases outside the gene matches. The CDR3 loop spans 15 amino acids. CDR1 is SGHAT, CDR2 FQNNGV, per germline. CDR3 DNA sequence: TGTGCCAGCAGCATCCGGACAGGGCACTCCTACGAGCAGTACTTC. This gives the protein CASSIRTGHSYEQYF.

This clone was observed once. The chain combines TRBV4-2 with TRBJ2-7; TRBD1 is a possible D gene (5 bases). CDR1 is LGHNA and CDR2 is YNFKEQ in the germline V gene. V lost 4 bases to trimming and J lost 4 bases, with 14 bases between them. This CDR3 is 14 amino acids long. CDR3 bases: TGTGCCAGCAGCCCCCAAGACAGCCTTTACGAGCAGTACTTC. This translates into CASSPQDSLYEQYF.

The V and J genes are TRBV4-1 and TRBJ1-4, with 9 positions matching TRBD1. Trimming took 4 bases from V and 7 from J; bases not matched to a gene: 7. Germline V CDR1 and CDR2: MGHRA, YSYEKL. This CDR3 region has 15 residues. The CDR3 sequence: CASSLQQGASEKLFF. The DNA of the CDR3 is TGCGCCAGCAGCCTTCAACAGGGGGCAAGTGAAAAACTGTTTTTT.

The chain recombines TRBV4-1 with TRBJ2-7, with 9 nucleotides matching TRBD1. V was pared by 4 bases and J by 4 bases, with 11 bases of the junction left unmatched. The V gene's germline CDR1 is MGHRA and CDR2 YSYEKL. The CDR3 contains 16 residues. CDR3 nucleotides: TGCGCCAGCAGCCCGCCGGGACAGGGTGCAGGGTACGAGCAGTACTTC. Amino acid sequence: CASSPPGQGAGYEQYF.

The gene calls are TRBV10-3 and TRBJ2-1; D ambiguous. Germline lookup yields CDR1 ENHRY and CDR2 SYGVKD. The CDR3 runs 11 residues. V was pared by 11 bases and J by 4 bases, with 9 bases between. CDR3 loop: CAVWGYNEQFF. CDR3 sequence (DNA): TGTGCCGTCTGGGGTTACAATGAGCAGTTCTTC.

V and J are TRBV21-1 and TRBJ1-1. TRBV21-1 is noted as a pseudogene. The CDR3 loop spans 13 amino acids. As DNA, the CDR3 is TGTGCCAGCAACCAAACGACCAACACTGAAGCTTTCTTT. It encodes CASNQTTNTEAFF.

This clone was seen a single time. The chain employs TRBV19 and TRBJ2-5; 8 bases align to TRBD2. V shed 5 bases and J 1 base; nucleotides not matched to a gene: 12. Germline values: CDR1 LNHDA, CDR2 SQIVND (reference sequence). The CDR3 loop spans 17 amino acids. CDR3 sequence (DNA): TGTGCCAGTAGTCCATACTACGGCGGGGGGCTCCAAGAGACCCAGTACTTC. Its translation is CASSPYYGGGLQETQYF.

This chain uses TRBV7-9 with TRBJ2-5, with 8 bases fitting TRBD1. Unmatched junction bases numbered 9, after V lost 5 bases and J lost 4 bases. Germline V gene data show CDR1 as SEHNR and CDR2 as FQNEAQ (reference sequence). There are 15 residues in the CDR3. CDR3 in amino acids: CASSPWDRWGETQYF. CDR3 coding DNA: TGTGCCAGCAGCCCCTGGGACAGGTGGGGAGAGACCCAGTACTTC.